These T cell receptor beta chains were read from a single sample in a study of blood T cell repertoires in COVID-19. Measured with immunoSEQ multiplex PCR; TCRdb has only the in-frame clones, and not every one. Among around 130,000 clones listed, around 79% were seen once. The specimen was peripheral blood. Receptors were obtained from an elderly man with acute or convalescent COVID-19. The CDR3 runs from the conserved cysteine through the conserved F or W. Fields, in order: J gene, V gene, clone size, D gene, CDR3 DNA, CDR3 protein. D genes are given only for firm matches. The size of a clone is reported for some rows only, either as once, few or many, or as a class for expanded clones.

TRBJ2-3	TRBV7-9	-	TRBD2	TGTGCCAGCAGCTTGAATAGCGGGGGGTCCACAGATACGCAGTATTTT	CASSLNSGGSTDTQYF
TRBJ2-1	TRBV27	-	TRBD1	TGTGCCAGCAGAAAAGGGGGCAGGTTCAATGAGCAGTTCTTC	CASRKGGRFNEQFF
TRBJ2-7	TRBV28	-	-	TGTGCCAGCAGCCACGGCAGGGATTCCTACGAGCAGTACTTC	CASSHGRDSYEQYF
TRBJ2-5	TRBV9	-	TRBD2	TGTGCCAGCAGCGTAGGGCTAGCGGGGGTCCAAGAGACCCAGTACTTC	CASSVGLAGVQETQYF
TRBJ1-1	TRBV6-2/TRBV6-3	-	TRBD1	TGTGCCAGCAGTTCCGGGACAGGGGGCACAGGCACTGAAGCTTTCTTT	CASSSGTGGTGTEAFF
TRBJ1-5	TRBV5-4	-	-	TGTGCCAGCAGCCACGGGGGGAGGCCCAATCAGCCCCAGCATTTT	CASSHGGRPNQPQHF
TRBJ2-6	TRBV5-1	-	TRBD2	TGCGCCAGCAGCTCCCCTATGGGCGGGGGGGTCTCTGGGGCCAACGTCCTGACTTTC	CASSSPMGGGVSGANVLTF
TRBJ2-1	TRBV18	few	-	TGTGCCAGCTCACCACCGCAGAGGGGAGGGGGAGATCATGAGCAGTTCTTC	CASSPPQRGGGDHEQFF
TRBJ2-2	TRBV7-2	-	-	TGTGCCAGCAGCTTAGCACAGTTAACCGGGGAGCTGTTTTTT	CASSLAQLTGELFF
TRBJ2-2	TRBV5-5	few	TRBD1	TGTGCCAGCAGCGCCTGGACAGGGGTTGGGCGCAGGACCGGGGAGCTGTTTTTT	CASSAWTGVGRRTGELFF
TRBJ1-2	TRBV21-1	-	-	TGTGCCAGCAGCAAAGGGACAGGGCGGTATGGCTACACCTTC	CASSKGTGRYGYTF
TRBJ2-7	TRBV6-5	-	-	TGTGCCAGCACAGAGGGAGCCTACGAGCAGTACTTC	CASTEGAYEQYF
TRBJ1-1	TRBV3-1/TRBV3-2	-	TRBD1	TGTGCCAGCAGCCAAGGGACAGGGAACACTGAAGCTTTCTTT	CASSQGTGNTEAFF
TRBJ2-3	TRBV27	-	-	TGTGCCAGCAGTTTGAGATTCCTCACAGATACGCAGTATTTT	CASSLRFLTDTQYF
TRBJ2-7	TRBV5-6	-	-	TGTGCCAGCAGCTTGATGACAGGTACTACCTACGAGCAGTACTTC	CASSLMTGTTYEQYF
TRBJ2-7	TRBV18	-	TRBD1	TGTGCCAGCTCGGAGGGACAGGAGAGCTCCTACGAGCAGTACTTC	CASSEGQESSYEQYF
TRBJ2-3	TRBV30	-	TRBD2	TGTGCCTGGAGTAGTGCGGGGGGGGCAGATACGCAGTATTTT	CAWSSAGGADTQYF
TRBJ1-5	TRBV6-5	-	TRBD1	TGTGCCAGCAGTCCCGACAGGGGGGGTCAGCCCCAGCATTTT	CASSPDRGGQPQHF
TRBJ2-5	TRBV7-2	-	-	TGTGCCAGCAGCTTAAGAGGGGGAGCTTTCGGTAAAGGGACCCAGTACTTC	CASSLRGGAFGKGTQYF
TRBJ1-6	TRBV2	-	TRBD1	TGTGCCAGCAATCACCGGGGACAGAAGAATTCACCCCTCCACTTT	CASNHRGQKNSPLHF
TRBJ2-1	TRBV9	few	TRBD2	TGTGCCAGCAGCGTAGGCCCTAGCGGGGGCCACGGCGAGCAGTTCTTC	CASSVGPSGGHGEQFF
TRBJ2-1	TRBV19	once	TRBD1	TGTGCCAGTAGTGCACCCGGGACAGGGGGCTACAATGAGCAGTTCTTC	CASSAPGTGGYNEQFF
TRBJ2-1	TRBV5-1	few	TRBD1	TGCGCCAGCAGCTTTCAGGGGGCCAGCAATGAGCAGTTCTTC	CASSFQGASNEQFF
TRBJ2-5	TRBV10-3	-	-	TGTGCCATCAGTCCAGGCGAGACCCAGTACTTC	CAISPGETQYF
TRBJ2-7	TRBV10-3	-	TRBD2	TGTGCCATCAGTCCGAGGGGTGTAAAGATAGAAACCACCCCTAGCGGACGCTCCTACGAGCAGTACTTC	CAISPRGVKIETTPSGRSYEQYF
TRBJ1-4	TRBV18	-	-	TGTGCCAGCTTTGCGGACTTGAATGAAAAACTGTTTTTT	CASFADLNEKLFF
TRBJ1-1	TRBV4-2	-	-	TGTGCCAGCAGCCAAGGACACACGAACACTGAAGCTTTCTTT	CASSQGHTNTEAFF
TRBJ1-4	TRBV7-6	-	-	TGTGCCAGCAGCCCTGGGGCCCACACTAATGAAAAACTGTTTTTT	CASSPGAHTNEKLFF
TRBJ2-1	TRBV7-9	-	-	TGTGCCAGCAGGCCAATCGCAAGCCCGGACAATGAGCAGTTCTTC	CASRPIASPDNEQFF
TRBJ1-1	TRBV6-1	few	-	TGTGCCAGCAGTGAATCGATAAGGGGGACTGAAGCTTTCTTT	CASSESIRGTEAFF
TRBJ2-3	TRBV6-5	once	TRBD2	TGTGCCAGCAGTTTCTCTGTAGCGGGGGGCACAGATACGCAGTATTTT	CASSFSVAGGTDTQYF
TRBJ1-6	TRBV6-5	-	TRBD1	TGTGCCAGCAGGGGGACAGCAAATTCACCCCTCCACTTT	CASRGTANSPLHF
TRBJ2-1	TRBV18	-	TRBD2	TGTGCCAGCTCACCAGGGATCCTTGGCGGGGGGGCCTACAATGAGCAGTTCTTC	CASSPGILGGGAYNEQFF
TRBJ1-6	TRBV7-7	-	-	TGTGCCAGCAGCCCAGGGGAAAATTCACCCCTCCACTTT	CASSPGENSPLHF
TRBJ2-5	TRBV5-6	-	TRBD2	TGTGCCAGCAGCTGGGACGGCGGGGGGACCCAGTACTTC	CASSWDGGGTQYF
TRBJ2-7	TRBV25-1	-	-	TGTGCCAGCAGTACCAGGGGGGTCACAAACTACGAGCAGTACTTC	CASSTRGVTNYEQYF
TRBJ2-7	TRBV5-1	few	TRBD1	TGCGCCAGCCGGCCCCAGTGGGGCAGGGGGCTCGACGAGCAGTACTTC	CASRPQWGRGLDEQYF
TRBJ2-1	TRBV7-2	-	TRBD1	TGTGCCAGCAGCTTCAACCCGGGACAGGGCCACAATGAGCAGTTCTTC	CASSFNPGQGHNEQFF
TRBJ2-7	TRBV3-1/TRBV3-2	-	-	TGTGCCAGCAGCCAAGGAGGGTACGAGCAGTACTTC	CASSQGGYEQYF
TRBJ2-2	TRBV4-3	-	-	TGCGCCAGCAGCCAAGAGGGACTCGCGAACACCGGGGAGCTGTTTTTT	CASSQEGLANTGELFF
TRBJ1-4	TRBV7-9	-	-	TGTGCCAGCAGCTCCCGACAGAATCCCTCTAATGAAAAACTGTTTTTT	CASSSRQNPSNEKLFF
TRBJ1-1	TRBV5-1	-	-	TGCGCCAGCAGAAGAGATTCCATGAACACTGAAGCTTTCTTT	CASRRDSMNTEAFF
TRBJ2-7	TRBV5-1	-	-	TGCGCCAGCAGCTTGGGGACGAGTGGGGGCCGCTCCTACGAGCAGTACTTC	CASSLGTSGGRSYEQYF
TRBJ1-6	TRBV2	-	-	TGTGCCAGCAGTGCGGGATACTTCTATAATTCACCCCTCCACTTT	CASSAGYFYNSPLHF
TRBJ2-2	TRBV5-6	-	TRBD2	TGTGCCAGCAGCGGGACTAGCGGGTCTAAGGGCACCGGGGAGCTGTTTTTT	CASSGTSGSKGTGELFF
TRBJ2-7	TRBV18	-	TRBD1	TGTGCCAGCTCAGTACGGACAGGGTTTAACTACGAGCAGTACTTC	CASSVRTGFNYEQYF
TRBJ2-2	TRBV28	-	-	TGTGCCAGCAGCCCGAGGTGGTACACCGGGGAGCTGTTTTTT	CASSPRWYTGELFF
TRBJ1-4	TRBV28	-	-	TGTGCCAGCAGTTTAGCAGGGGTTGTGGAAAAACTGTTTTTT	CASSLAGVVEKLFF